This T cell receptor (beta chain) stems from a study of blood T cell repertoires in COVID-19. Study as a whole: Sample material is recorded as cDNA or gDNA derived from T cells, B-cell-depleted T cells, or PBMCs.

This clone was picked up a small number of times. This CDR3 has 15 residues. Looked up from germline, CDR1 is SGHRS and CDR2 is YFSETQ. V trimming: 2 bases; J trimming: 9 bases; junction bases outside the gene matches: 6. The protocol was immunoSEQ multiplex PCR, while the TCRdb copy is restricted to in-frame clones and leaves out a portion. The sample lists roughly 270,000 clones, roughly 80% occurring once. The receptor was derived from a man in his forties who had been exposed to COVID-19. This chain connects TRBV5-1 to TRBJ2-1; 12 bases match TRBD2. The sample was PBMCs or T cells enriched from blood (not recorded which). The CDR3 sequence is CASSLKTSGSAEQFF. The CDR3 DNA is TGCGCCAGCAGCTTAAAGACTAGCGGGAGCGCTGAGCAGTTCTTC.